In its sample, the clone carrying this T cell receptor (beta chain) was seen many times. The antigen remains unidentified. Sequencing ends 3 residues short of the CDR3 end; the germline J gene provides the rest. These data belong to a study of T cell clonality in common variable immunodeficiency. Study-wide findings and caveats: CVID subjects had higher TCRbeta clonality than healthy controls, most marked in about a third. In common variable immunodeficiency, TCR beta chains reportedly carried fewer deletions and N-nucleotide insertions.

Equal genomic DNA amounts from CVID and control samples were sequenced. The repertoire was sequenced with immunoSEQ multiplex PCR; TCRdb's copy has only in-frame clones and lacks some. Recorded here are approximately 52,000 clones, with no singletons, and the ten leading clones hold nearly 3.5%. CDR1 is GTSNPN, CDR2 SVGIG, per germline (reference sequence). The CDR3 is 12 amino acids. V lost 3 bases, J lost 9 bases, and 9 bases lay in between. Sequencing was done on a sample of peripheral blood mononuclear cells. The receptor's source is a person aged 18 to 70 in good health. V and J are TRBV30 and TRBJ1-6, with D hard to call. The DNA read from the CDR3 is TGTGCCTGGAGACGGGTCCGTTCACCC. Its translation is CAWRRVRSP. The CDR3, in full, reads CAWRRVRSPLHF.